This TCR beta chain was retrieved from a study of cytomegalovirus exposure and HLA in healthy donors. Study findings and constraints: While the bulk of TCR sequences proved rare, some public TCRs turned up in many donors.

About this clone: Antigen unknown.

This PCR relied on a set of 60 Vbeta primers and 13 Jbeta primers. Profiling relied on immunoSEQ multiplex PCR, and the TCRdb table lists in-frame clones only, not all of them. The profile shows over 150,000 clones, 71% of them singletons. Sequencing input: PBMCs. This clonotype was sampled from a woman aged 25-40 years in good health and CMV-seronegative.

CDR3 in DNA: TGTGCCAGCAGCTTCAAATGGGGGGGAGGGCCAACAGATACGCAGTATTTT. It encodes CASSFKWGGGPTDTQYF. The chain couples TRBV7-2 to TRBJ2-3; 7 positions match TRBD2. This CDR3 contains 17 residues. Germline assignment: CDR1 SGHTA and CDR2 FQGNSA. The V gene end was trimmed by 3 bases and the J gene end by 3 bases; junction bases not matched to a gene: 12.